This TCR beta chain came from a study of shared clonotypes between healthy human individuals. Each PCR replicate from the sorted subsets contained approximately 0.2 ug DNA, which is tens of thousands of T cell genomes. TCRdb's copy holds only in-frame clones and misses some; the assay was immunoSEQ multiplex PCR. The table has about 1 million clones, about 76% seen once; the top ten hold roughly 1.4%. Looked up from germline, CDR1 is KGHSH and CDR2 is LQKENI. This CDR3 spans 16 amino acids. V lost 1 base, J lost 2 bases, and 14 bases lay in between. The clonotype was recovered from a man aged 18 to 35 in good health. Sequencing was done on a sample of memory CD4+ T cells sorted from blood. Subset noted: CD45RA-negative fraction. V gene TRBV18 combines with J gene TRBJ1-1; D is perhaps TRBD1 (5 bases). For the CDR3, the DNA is TGTGCCAGCTCACCACTTGAGTCAGGGAGCAACACTGAAGCTTTCTTT. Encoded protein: CASSPLESGSNTEAFF.